Shown below are 23 T cell receptor beta chains from a single sample sequenced in a study of shared clonotypes between healthy human individuals. The protocol was immunoSEQ multiplex PCR, while the TCRdb copy is restricted to in-frame clones and leaves out a portion. The table lists approximately 2.5 million clones, around nine tenths of them singletons, with about 0.13% in the top ten. Sequencing input: naive CD4+ T cells sorted from blood. Subset in this sample: CD45RA+ positively selected. The receptors were gathered from a man younger than 35 in good health.

The chain combines TRBV2 with TRBJ1-1; possible D gene TRBD1, 5 bases. V lost 9 bases and J lost 6, with 17 bases in between. This CDR3 has 13 residues. CDR1 is SNHLY, CDR2 FYNNEI, per germline. In DNA form, the CDR3 reads TGTGCCAGTGCCCGGGACCGTGGACCTGAAGCTTTCTTT. Encoded protein: CASARDRGPEAFF.

This sequence joins TRBV2 and TRBJ2-1; 10 bases match TRBD1. V lost 6 bases and J lost 2; bases outside the gene matches: 1. This CDR3 is 14 amino acids long. Germline CDR1 SNHLY, CDR2 FYNNEI. DNA for the CDR3: TGTGCCAGCAGCGACAGGGGGCCCTACAATGAGCAGTTCTTC. The encoded protein is CASSDRGPYNEQFF.

This sequence joins TRBV7-2 and TRBJ2-1, with D uncertain. V was clipped by 0 bases and J by 4 bases, with 10 bases between them. CDR3 size: 15 residues. Germline loops: CDR1 SGHTA, CDR2 FQGNSA. The CDR3 spells CASSLAFTLYNEQFF. The CDR3 coding sequence is TGTGCCAGCAGCTTAGCGTTCACTCTTTACAATGAGCAGTTCTTC.

A remark on this clone: Within the sample, other DNA sequences also encode this same CDR3. V and J are TRBV29-1 and TRBJ1-5; D call uncertain. This CDR3 has 12 amino acids. Trimming cost V 6 bases and J 4 bases, with 10 bases left between them. Germline loops: CDR1 SQVTM, CDR2 ANQGSEA. This CDR3 reads CSVGEGNQPQHF. CDR3 nucleotides: TGCAGCGTCGGTGAAGGTAATCAGCCCCAGCATTTT.

This sequence joins TRBV11-2 and TRBJ2-5; no clear D gene. Trimming removed 3 bases from V and 1 base from J, with 18 bases in between. The CDR3 consists of 17 residues. Per the germline V gene, CDR1 is SGHAT and CDR2 is FQNNGV. The CDR3 region is CASSFEPLRIPQETQYF. DNA of the CDR3: TGTGCCAGCAGCTTTGAACCCCTGCGGATCCCCCAAGAGACCCAGTACTTC.

The chain's CDR3 is CASSSTGPDGYTF. DNA for the CDR3: TGTGCCAGCAGTTCCACAGGGCCGGATGGCTACACCTTC. The V and J genes are TRBV6-5 and TRBJ1-2; D is perhaps TRBD1 (6 bases). Germline assignment: CDR1 MNHEY and CDR2 SVGAGI. CDR3 length: 13 amino acids. V dropped 4 bases and J dropped 6 bases, with 12 bases sitting between them.

This rearrangement joins TRBV14 to TRBJ1-2; D gene unclear. The CDR3 has 13 residues. Trimming cost V 2 bases and J 3 bases, with 7 bases left between them. Germline V lookup: CDR1 SGHDN, CDR2 FVKESK. The DNA for the CDR3 is TGTGCCAGCAGCCAAATGCGGTACTATGGCTACACCTTC. This encodes CASSQMRYYGYTF.

The V gene is TRBV19, the J gene TRBJ1-5; 8 positions agree with TRBD1. CDR3 length equals 15 residues. Germline CDR1 reads LNHDA; CDR2 reads SQIVND (reference sequence). J gave up 4 bases and V 6 bases, and 8 bases lay outside the gene matches. The CDR3 region is CASRTEGQVNQPQHF. The CDR3 DNA follows: TGTGCCAGTAGAACCGAGGGACAGGTTAATCAGCCCCAGCATTTT. Drawing the rest from reference TRBV19 and TRBJ1-5, the complete variable domain is DGGITQSPKYLFRKEGQNVTLSCEQNLNHDAMYWYRQDPGQGLRLIYYSQIVNDFQKGDIAEGYSVSREKKESFPLTVTSAQKNPTAFYLCASRTEGQVNQPQHFGDGTRLSIL.

A single count supports this clone. This chain links TRBV7-2 with TRBJ2-5; D ambiguous. The CDR3 covers 12 residues. Trimming shortened V by 5 bases and J by 5 bases, and 9 bases separated the two germline ends. Germline CDR1 is SGHTA and CDR2 is FQGNSA. CDR3 amino acids: CASSVGRETQYF. The CDR3 coding sequence is TGTGCCAGCAGCGTAGGCAGGGAGACCCAGTACTTC.

As for this clone: The sample carries other DNA sequences with the same CDR3. The chain carries TRBV5-1 and TRBJ2-3; D call uncertain. V was trimmed by 0 bases and J by 5 bases, leaving 10 bases between them. The germline gives CDR1 SGHRS, CDR2 YFSETQ. There are 14 residues in the CDR3. Written as DNA, the CDR3 is TGCGCCAGCAGCTTGGGGCCAACGGGAGATACGCAGTATTTT. Its protein product is CASSLGPTGDTQYF.

The rearrangement joins TRBV18 to TRBJ2-5; the match to TRBD1 covers 7 bases. Per the germline V gene, CDR1 is KGHSH and CDR2 is LQKENI. V lost 3 bases and J lost 5; bases outside the gene matches: 3. The CDR3 has 13 amino acids. The CDR3, as DNA: TGTGCCAGCTCACCGGGACAGTGGGAGACCCAGTACTTC. Protein: CASSPGQWETQYF.

The chain is built from TRBV30 and TRBJ1-3; 7 nucleotides agree with TRBD1. Trimming removed 5 bases from V and 3 bases from J; junction bases left unmatched: 7. This CDR3 has 14 residues. The germline V gene encodes CDR1 GTSNPN and CDR2 SVGIG (reference sequence). CDR3 DNA: TGTGCCTGGGGCCGACAGGGCATTGGAAACACCATATATTTT. Translated, it gives CAWGRQGIGNTIYF.

On this clone: Other DNA sequences in this specimen translate into the identical CDR3. The chain links TRBV5-4 to TRBJ1-1, with 9 bases fitting TRBD1. This CDR3 has 15 residues. Germline-derived CDR1 and CDR2 are SGHNT and YYREEE (reference sequence). With V trimmed by 4 bases and J by 1 base, 5 bases remained unmatched. The CDR3 coding sequence is TGTGCCAGCAGCCTCCGGACAGGGGAGAACACTGAAGCTTTCTTT. Amino acids: CASSLRTGENTEAFF. The whole variable domain, remainder taken from reference TRBV5-4 and TRBJ1-1, is ETGVTQSPTHLIKTRGQQVTLRCSSQSGHNTVSWYQQALGQGPQFIFQYYREEENGRGNFPPRFSGLQFPNYSSELNVNALELDDSALYLCASSLRTGENTEAFFGQGTRLTVV.

J is TRBJ1-4 and V is TRBV15; no definite D call. Germline CDR1 and CDR2: LNHNV and YYDKDF (reference sequence). This CDR3 has 14 residues. Trimming shortened V by 4 bases and J by 4 bases, and 10 bases separated the two germline ends. The CDR3 region is CATSKAMGNEKLFF. DNA of the CDR3: TGTGCCACCAGCAAGGCCATGGGTAATGAAAAACTGTTTTTT. Complete variable domain (other parts from reference TRBV15 and TRBJ1-4): DAMVIQNPRYQVTQFGKPVTLSCSQTLNHNVMYWYQQKSSQAPKLLFHYYDKDFNNEADTPDNFQSRRPNTSFCFLDIRSPGLGDTAMYLCATSKAMGNEKLFFGSGTQLSVL.

The V call is TRBV5-1, the J call TRBJ2-5, with TRBD2 as a possible D gene (5 bases). CDR1 SGHRS and CDR2 YFSETQ come from the germline V gene. This CDR3 has 15 residues. Trimming took off 4 bases at V and 5 bases at J, with 18 bases between the two ends. The CDR3 sequence: CASSQTPGSEETQYF. The CDR3 DNA reads as TGCGCCAGCAGCCAGACACCGGGTAGCGAGGAGACCCAGTACTTC.

The chain links TRBV5-1 to TRBJ2-7, with TRBD1 matching over 7 bases. The germline gives CDR1 SGHRS, CDR2 YFSETQ. This CDR3 region has 15 residues. The J segment lost 1 base and the V segment lost 4 bases, leaving 8 bases of the junction unmatched. CDR3: CASSQTGTDSYEQYF. CDR3 coding DNA: TGCGCCAGCAGCCAAACCGGGACAGATTCCTACGAGCAGTACTTC.

The CDR3 DNA sequence: TGTGCCAGCAGCCTGGGGACAGTCACCGGGGAGCTGTTTTTT. Translated: CASSLGTVTGELFF. V and J are TRBV7-2 and TRBJ2-2; TRBD1 matches at 7 bases. Trimming removed 5 bases from V and 4 bases from J; junction bases left unmatched: 4. The CDR3 covers 14 residues. The germline V gene encodes CDR1 SGHTA and CDR2 FQGNSA.

J is TRBJ2-1 and V is TRBV14; D possibly corresponds to TRBD2 (5 bases). The V gene's germline CDR1 is SGHDN and CDR2 FVKESK. V shed 2 bases and J shed 6 bases, with 14 bases lying between them. There are 15 residues in the CDR3. CDR3 coding DNA: TGTGCCAGCAGCCAATCCTGGGCTAGCCTCAATGAGCAGTTCTTC. It encodes CASSQSWASLNEQFF.

V usage is TRBV6-1 and J usage is TRBJ1-5, with TRBD1 identical over 9 bases. This CDR3 comprises 14 residues. Trimming removed 5 bases from V and 5 bases from J; junction bases left unmatched: 4. Germline CDR1 and CDR2: MNHNS and SASEGT. The chain's CDR3 is CASSKTGGDQPQHF. In DNA form, the CDR3 reads TGTGCCAGCAGTAAAACAGGGGGCGATCAGCCCCAGCATTTT.

The chain uses TRBV2 and TRBJ1-1; 8 nucleotides agree with TRBD1. The germline CDR1 and CDR2 sequences are SNHLY and FYNNEI. CDR3 size: 13 residues. Trimming took 6 bases from V and 4 from J; bases not matched to a gene: 4. CDR3 region: CASRSTGATEAFF. The CDR3 nucleotides are TGTGCCAGCAGATCGACAGGGGCCACTGAAGCTTTCTTT.

This sequence joins TRBV19 and TRBJ1-1; a weak D match, TRBD1 (5 bases). The V and J ends lost 0 bases and 3 bases respectively, with 8 bases between them. The germline V gene encodes CDR1 LNHDA and CDR2 SQIVND (reference sequence). CDR3 length: 14 amino acids. As DNA, the CDR3 is TGTGCCAGTAGTATAGAGGGGCTGTACACTGAAGCTTTCTTT. Protein product: CASSIEGLYTEAFF.

The rearrangement links TRBV18 to TRBJ1-5; 10 bases fit TRBD1. Germline loops: CDR1 KGHSH, CDR2 LQKENI. The CDR3 is made up of 13 amino acids. V gave up 5 bases and J gave up 7 bases; unmatched junction bases: 2. The CDR3 DNA sequence: TGTGCCAGCTCAGGGGACAGGGGACAGCCCCAGCATTTT. It codes for CASSGDRGQPQHF.

The V gene is TRBV11-2, the J gene TRBJ2-3, with TRBD1 matching 8 bases. The CDR3 loop spans 15 amino acids. The V gene's germline CDR1 is SGHAT and CDR2 FQNNGV. The V and J ends lost 4 bases and 6 bases, in that order; junction bases with no gene match: 9. DNA of the CDR3: TGTGCCAGCAGCTCCGGACAGGGCCCTTCGGATACGCAGTATTTT. Translating it yields CASSSGQGPSDTQYF.